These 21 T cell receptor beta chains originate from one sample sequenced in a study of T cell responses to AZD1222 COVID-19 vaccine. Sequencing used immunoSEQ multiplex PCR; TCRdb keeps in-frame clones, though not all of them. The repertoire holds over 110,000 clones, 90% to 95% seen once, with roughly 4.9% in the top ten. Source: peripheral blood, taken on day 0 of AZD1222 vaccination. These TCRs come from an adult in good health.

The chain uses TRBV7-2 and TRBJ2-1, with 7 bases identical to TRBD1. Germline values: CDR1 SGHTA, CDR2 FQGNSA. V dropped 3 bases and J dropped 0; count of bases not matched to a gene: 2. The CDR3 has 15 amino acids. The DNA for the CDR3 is TGTGCCAGCAGCTTGACAGGGAACTCCTACAATGAGCAGTTCTTC. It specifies CASSLTGNSYNEQFF.

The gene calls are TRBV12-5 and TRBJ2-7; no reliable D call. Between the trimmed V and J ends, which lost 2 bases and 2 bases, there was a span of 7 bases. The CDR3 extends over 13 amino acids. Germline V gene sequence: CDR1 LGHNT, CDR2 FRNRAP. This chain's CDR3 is CASGLKIPYEQYF. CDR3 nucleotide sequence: TGTGCTAGTGGTTTGAAAATTCCCTACGAGCAGTACTTC.

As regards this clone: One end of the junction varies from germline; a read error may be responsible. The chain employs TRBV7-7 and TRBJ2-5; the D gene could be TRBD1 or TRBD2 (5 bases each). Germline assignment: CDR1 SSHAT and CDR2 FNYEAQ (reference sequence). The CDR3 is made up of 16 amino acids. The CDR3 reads CASSLGTGALGETQYF. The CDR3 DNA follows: TGTGCTAGCAGCCTGGGGACGGGCGCACTAGGAGAGACCCAGTACTTC.

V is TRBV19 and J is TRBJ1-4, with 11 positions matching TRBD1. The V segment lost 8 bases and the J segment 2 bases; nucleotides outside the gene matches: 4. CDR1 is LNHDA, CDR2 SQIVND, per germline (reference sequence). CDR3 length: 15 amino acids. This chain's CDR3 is CASSDRGHTNEKLFF. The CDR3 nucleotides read TGTGCCAGTTCGGACAGGGGGCACACTAATGAAAAACTGTTTTTT.

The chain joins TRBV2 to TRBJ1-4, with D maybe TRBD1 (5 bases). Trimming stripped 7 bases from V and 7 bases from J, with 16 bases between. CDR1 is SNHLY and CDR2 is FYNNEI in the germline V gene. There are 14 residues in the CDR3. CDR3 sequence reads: CASMGQGVREKLFF. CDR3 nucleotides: TGTGCCAGCATGGGGCAAGGGGTTCGTGAAAAACTGTTTTTT.

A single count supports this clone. The CDR3 nucleotides read TGTGCCAGCAGCTTAGGGGGTGGGGTTTTAGATGAGCAGTTCTTC. Its translation: CASSLGGGVLDEQFF. This chain links TRBV7-2 with TRBJ2-1; unclear D gene. V lost 1 base and J lost 8, with 15 bases in between. Looked up from germline, CDR1 is SGHTA and CDR2 is FQGNSA. The CDR3 totals 15 residues.

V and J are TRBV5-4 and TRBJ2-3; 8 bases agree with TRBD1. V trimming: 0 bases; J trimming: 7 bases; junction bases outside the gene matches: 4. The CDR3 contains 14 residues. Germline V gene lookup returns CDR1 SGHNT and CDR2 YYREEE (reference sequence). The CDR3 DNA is TGTGCCAGCAGCTTGGGGGACAGGATTAATACGCAGTATTTT. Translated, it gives CASSLGDRINTQYF. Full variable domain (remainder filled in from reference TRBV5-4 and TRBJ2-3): ETGVTQSPTHLIKTRGQQVTLRCSSQSGHNTVSWYQQALGQGPQFIFQYYREEENGRGNFPPRFSGLQFPNYSSELNVNALELDDSALYLCASSLGDRINTQYFGPGTRLTVL.

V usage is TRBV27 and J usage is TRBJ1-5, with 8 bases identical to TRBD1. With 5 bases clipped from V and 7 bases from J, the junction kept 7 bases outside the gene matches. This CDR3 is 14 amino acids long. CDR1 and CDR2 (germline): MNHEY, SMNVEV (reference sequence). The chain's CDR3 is CASSINRGFQPQHF. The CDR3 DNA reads TGTGCCAGCAGTATCAACAGGGGGTTCCAGCCCCAGCATTTT.

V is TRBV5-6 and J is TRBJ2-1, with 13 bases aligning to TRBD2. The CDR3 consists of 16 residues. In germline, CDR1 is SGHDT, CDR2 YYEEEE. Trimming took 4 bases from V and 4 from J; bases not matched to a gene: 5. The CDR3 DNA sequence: TGTGCCAGCAGCCTTAGGACTAGCGGGAGTTACAATGAGCAGTTCTTC. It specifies CASSLRTSGSYNEQFF.

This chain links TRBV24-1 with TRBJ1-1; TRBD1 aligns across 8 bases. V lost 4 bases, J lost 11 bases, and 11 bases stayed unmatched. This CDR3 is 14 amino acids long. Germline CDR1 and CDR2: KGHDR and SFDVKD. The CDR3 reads CATSDPDRDEGAFF. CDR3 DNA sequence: TGTGCCACCAGTGACCCGGACAGGGACGAGGGGGCTTTCTTT.

The CDR3 loop is CASNSARRGGIQYF. In nucleotides, the CDR3 is TGTGCCAGCAATTCGGCTCGCAGGGGAGGCATTCAGTACTTC. J is TRBJ2-4 and V is TRBV6-5; D is perhaps TRBD1 or TRBD2 (6 bases each). There are 14 residues in the CDR3. Trimming took 7 bases from V and 9 from J, leaving 19 bases between them. Germline assignment: CDR1 MNHEY and CDR2 SVGAGI.

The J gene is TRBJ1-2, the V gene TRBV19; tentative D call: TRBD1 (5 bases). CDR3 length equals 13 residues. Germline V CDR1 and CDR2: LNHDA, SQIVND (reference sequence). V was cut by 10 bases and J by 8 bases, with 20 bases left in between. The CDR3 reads CATDGIRGRGYTF. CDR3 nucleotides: TGTGCCACAGACGGGATAAGGGGCCGGGGCTACACCTTC.

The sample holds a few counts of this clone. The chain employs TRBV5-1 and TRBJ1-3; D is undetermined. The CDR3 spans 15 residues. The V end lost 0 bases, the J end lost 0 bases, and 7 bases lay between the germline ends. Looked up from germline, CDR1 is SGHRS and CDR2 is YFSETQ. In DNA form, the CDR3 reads TGCGCCAGCAGCTTGGCCGTCAGCTCTGGAAACACCATATATTTT. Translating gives CASSLAVSSGNTIYF. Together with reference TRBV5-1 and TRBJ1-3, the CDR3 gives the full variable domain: KAGVTQTPRYLIKTRGQQVTLSCSPISGHRSVSWYQQTPGQGLQFLFEYFSETQRNKGNFPGRFSGRQFSNSRSEMNVSTLELGDSALYLCASSLAVSSGNTIYFGEGSWLTVV.

Here the CDR3 reads CASSQLLWGHEQYF. The CDR3, as DNA: TGTGCCAGCAGCCAACTCCTTTGGGGACACGAGCAGTACTTC. J is TRBJ2-7 and V is TRBV3-1 (or the pseudogene TRBV3-2); D is possibly TRBD1 or TRBD2 (5 bases each). The CDR3 sequence is 14 residues long. The V and J ends lost 2 bases and 5 bases respectively, with 13 bases between them. The germline V gene encodes CDR1 LGHDT and CDR2 YNNKEL (reference sequence).

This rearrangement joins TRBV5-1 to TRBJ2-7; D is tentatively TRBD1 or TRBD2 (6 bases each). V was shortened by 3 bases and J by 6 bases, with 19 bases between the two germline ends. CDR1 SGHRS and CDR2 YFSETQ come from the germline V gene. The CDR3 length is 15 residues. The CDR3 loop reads CASSSTTGGRIEQYF. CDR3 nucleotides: TGCGCCAGCAGCTCCACGACTGGGGGGCGCATCGAGCAGTACTTC.

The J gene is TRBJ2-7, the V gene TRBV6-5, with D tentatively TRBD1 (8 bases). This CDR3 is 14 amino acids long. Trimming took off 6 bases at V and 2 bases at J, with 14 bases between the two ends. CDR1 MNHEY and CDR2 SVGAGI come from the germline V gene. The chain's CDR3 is CASRNTGGAYEQYF. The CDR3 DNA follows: TGTGCCAGCAGGAATACAGGGGGGGCCTACGAGCAGTACTTC.

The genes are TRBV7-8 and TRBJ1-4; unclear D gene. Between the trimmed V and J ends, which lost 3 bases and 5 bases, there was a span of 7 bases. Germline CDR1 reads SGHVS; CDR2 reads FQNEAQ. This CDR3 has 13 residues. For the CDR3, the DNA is TGTGCCAGCAGCTTGGAGGCAAATGAAAAACTGTTTTTT. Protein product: CASSLEANEKLFF.

CDR3 in DNA: TGTGCCAGCAGCCAACAGCCCACTGGAAACACCATATATTTT. Translated, it gives CASSQQPTGNTIYF. The V call is TRBV9, the J call TRBJ1-3; D gene uncertain. The CDR3 extends over 14 amino acids. Germline assignment: CDR1 SGDLS and CDR2 YYNGEE. With 4 bases removed from V and 2 bases from J, the gap between germline ends came to 10 bases.

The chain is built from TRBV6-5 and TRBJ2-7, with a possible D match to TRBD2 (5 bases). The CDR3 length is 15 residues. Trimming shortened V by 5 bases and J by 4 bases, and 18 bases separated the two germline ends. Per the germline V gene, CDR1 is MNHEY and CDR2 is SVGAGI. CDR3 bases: TGTGCCAGCAGTACTGACCTCAACCCGGGGTACGAGCAGTACTTC. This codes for CASSTDLNPGYEQYF.

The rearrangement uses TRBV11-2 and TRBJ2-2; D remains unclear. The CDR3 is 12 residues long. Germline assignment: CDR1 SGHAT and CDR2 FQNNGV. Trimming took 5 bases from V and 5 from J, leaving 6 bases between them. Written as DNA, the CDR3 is TGTGCCAGCAGCCACGAAACCGGGGAGCTGTTTTTT. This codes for CASSHETGELFF.

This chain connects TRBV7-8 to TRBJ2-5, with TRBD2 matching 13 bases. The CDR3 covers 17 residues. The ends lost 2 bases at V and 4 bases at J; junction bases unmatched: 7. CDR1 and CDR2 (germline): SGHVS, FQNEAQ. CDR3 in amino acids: CASSLTGLAGWGETQYF. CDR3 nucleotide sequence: TGTGCCAGCAGCTTAACGGGACTAGCGGGATGGGGAGAGACCCAGTACTTC.